This record concerns one TCR beta chain sequence. These data are taken from a study of control samples from healthy donors and cancer patients. The data were produced by immunoSEQ multiplex PCR, yet TCRdb's version contains in-frame clones alone and is incomplete. The profile covers about 190,000 clones, with roughly nine tenths appearing a single time and approximately 1.8% taken by the ten largest. This CDR3 is built from 14 residues. The chain carries TRBV21-1 and TRBJ2-3; the table names TRBD2, a call not compared with the DNA. TRBV21-1 is deemed a pseudogene. The TCR comes from a man aged 30 to 39 in good health. The sequencing input was blood. CDR3: CASSRRTNPDTQYF. The CDR3, as DNA: TGTGCCAGCAGCAGGCGGACTAACCCAGATACGCAGTATTTT.